This T cell receptor beta chain was recovered during a study of OX40 agonist ivuxolimab in advanced cancers. Study findings and constraints: In the 0.1 to 3.0 mg/kg range, CD4+ and CD8+ blood T cells had expanded clonally by week 6. Partial responders at 0.1-3.0 mg/kg showed near-lowest clonal expansion.

Only in-frame clones appear in the TCRdb table, and some are missing; sequencing was by immunoSEQ multiplex PCR. The table lists 65,000 to 80,000 clones, 84% of them singletons. People who had autoimmune disease history or systemic immunosuppression were excluded. The germline gives CDR1 MDHEN, CDR2 SYDVKM. CDR3 length equals 12 residues. J was trimmed by 11 bases and V by 2 bases; bases with no gene match: 5. To note about this clone: The antigen is not known.

The receptor was derived from an adult with an advanced solid tumor such as melanoma, head and neck, liver or kidney cancer. This chain uses TRBV28 with TRBJ1-1; 7 bases are a match to TRBD1. Sequencing was performed on CD4+ or CD8+ T cells sorted from blood, taken in a trial of the OX40 agonist ivuxolimab. CDR3 amino acids: CASSLVQGVAFF. The DNA for the CDR3 is TGTGCCAGCAGTTTAGTTCAGGGGGTCGCTTTCTTT.